Listed below are T cell receptor beta chains from one sample, sequenced in a study of cytomegalovirus exposure and HLA in healthy donors. Here immunoSEQ multiplex PCR was the method, and the copy in TCRdb shows in-frame clones only, minus some. Here the sample spans roughly 92,000 clones, under 90% being singletons. Sequences were obtained from PBMCs. The receptors originated from a man aged 50-59 years in good health and CMV-seropositive. The CDR3 runs from the conserved cysteine through the conserved F or W. Clone size is stated in some rows and not others, as once, few, many or a class when expanded.

clone_size | j_call | v_call | cdr3_aa
few | TRBJ2-7 | TRBV29-1 | CSVIELTYEQYF
. | TRBJ2-1 | TRBV7-9 | CASSLQAGGPNEQFF
. | TRBJ2-1 | TRBV7-8 | CASSLAGGPANEQFF
. | TRBJ2-7 | TRBV7-8 | CASSLGGGFYYEQYF
. | TRBJ1-1 | TRBV28 | CASSFGTGKAFF
. | TRBJ2-1 | TRBV5-1 | CATQGASGVNNEQFF
. | TRBJ2-7 | TRBV5-1 | CASSPPAGVSYEQYF
. | TRBJ1-1 | TRBV19 | CASIARGQGADTEAFF
. | TRBJ1-2 | TRBV19 | CASSIGTGNYGYTF
. | TRBJ2-7 | TRBV16 | CASSPGLAYEQYF
. | TRBJ2-3 | TRBV4-2 | CASSRVAGGLRTDTQYF
. | TRBJ2-3 | TRBV5-6 | CASSLGREDTQYF
. | . | TRBV7-2 | CASSETSGPYEQYF
. | TRBJ2-2 | TRBV7-8 | CASSTRGQERRTGELFF
. | TRBJ2-7 | TRBV7-2 | CASSSGRRYEQYF
few | TRBJ2-7 | TRBV6-1 | CASSERAGTRREQYF
. | TRBJ1-2 | TRBV5-1 | CASSLEGTGYRGYTF
. | TRBJ2-1 | TRBV19 | CASSTRRAGTHEQFF
. | TRBJ1-2 | TRBV5-1 | CASSSGPSNYGYTF
once | TRBJ1-2 | TRBV6-4 | CASRTGARGYTF
. | . | TRBV6-5 | CASSLRGLSYEQYF
. | TRBJ2-1 | TRBV7-9 | CSSSLGASGGEGEQFF
. | TRBJ2-2 | TRBV6-1 | CASRAGGDGGELFF
. | TRBJ2-3 | TRBV25-1 | CASSVQFSTDTQYF
. | TRBJ2-7 | TRBV2 | CASRETSGSVSYEQYF